This T cell receptor beta chain was profiled in a study of T cell responses to AZD1222 COVID-19 vaccine. About the research overall: Second doses were pooled across both intervals (about 4 or about 12 weeks).

Whole-study results and caveats: A mostly white British donor set with more females was recruited, and clonal diversity was possibly underestimated. None of the repertoires were sampled until the peak T cell response had passed. Just a handful of AZD1222 recipients were seropositive at baseline.

Trimming shortened V by 10 bases and J by 2 bases, and 4 bases separated the two germline ends. The CDR3 has 10 residues. Germline V lookup: CDR1 MNHEY, CDR2 SVGAGI. With regard to this clone: Its target is unknown.

Profiled with immunoSEQ multiplex PCR; TCRdb holds only in-frame clones, not every one. The sample holds approximately 190,000 clones, roughly 88% seen once. The V gene is TRBV6-5, the J gene TRBJ2-3; D gene uncertain. This sequence originates from an adult in good health. Source: peripheral blood, taken on day 0 of AZD1222 vaccination. In DNA form, the CDR3 reads TGTGCCACCCTCACAGATACGCAGTATTTT. Translation gives CATLTDTQYF.